The 13 T cell receptor beta chains presented below share a single source sample, sequenced in a study of shared clonotypes between healthy human individuals (dated by TCRdb to 2020 to 2022). The method was the immunoSEQ multiplex PCR assay. The clones in this table, taken by TCRdb from immuneACCESS, are in-frame only. Not every clone is retained; where verified, under half of the shortfall comes from an unresolved V gene, and the cause of the rest is unknown. A total of about 1.1 million clones appear in this sample, approximately 78% of them only once. The top ten constitute 0.5% to 0.65% of the sample. The sequenced sample was memory CD4+ T cells from PBMCs. The cell subset or site label for this specimen denotes: CD45RA-negative fraction. These receptor sequences come from a man between 18 and 29 years old in good health. Some clones in this sample may be carry-over from other donors' samples.

The J gene is TRBJ2-2, the V gene TRBV6-4, with 10 bases lining up with TRBD2. The length of the CDR3 is 14 residues. Germline CDR1 is MRHNA and CDR2 is SNTAGT. Trimming removed 8 bases from V and 6 bases from J; junction bases left unmatched: 6. The CDR3 loop is CASSRAGGSGELFF. CDR3 DNA sequence: TGTGCCAGCTCTCGAGCGGGAGGGTCCGGGGAGCTGTTTTTT.

This chain connects TRBV5-1 to TRBJ1-4; perhaps TRBD1 as D (6 bases). CDR3 length: 16 residues. V shed 1 base and J shed 4 bases, with 14 bases lying between them. CDR1 is SGHRS, CDR2 YFSETQ, per germline. The chain's CDR3 is CASSLWWGRGNEKLFF. The DNA of the CDR3 is TGCGCCAGCAGCTTGTGGTGGGGCAGGGGTAATGAAAAACTGTTTTTT.

CDR3 DNA: TGTGCCAGCAGCGCCCAGGGGACCACTGAAGCTTTCTTT. It encodes CASSAQGTTEAFF. The chain employs TRBV9 and TRBJ1-1; D possibly corresponds to TRBD1 (6 bases). The V and J ends lost 3 bases and 4 bases respectively, with 10 bases between them. Per germline, CDR1 SGDLS and CDR2 YYNGEE. The CDR3 runs to 13 residues.

The chain is built from TRBV2 and TRBJ2-2; D remains ambiguous. The V and J ends lost 7 bases and 5 bases respectively, with 23 bases between them. The germline V gene has CDR1 SNHLY and CDR2 FYNNEI. The CDR3 extends over 17 amino acids. In nucleotides, the CDR3 is TGTGCCAGCATACTCCCCCGGATTTCCGTTGGGACCGGGGAGCTGTTTTTT. Its protein product is CASILPRISVGTGELFF.

A word on this clone: Other nucleotide sequences from this sample produce the same CDR3. The V call is TRBV2, the J call TRBJ2-3; D is perhaps TRBD1 (6 bases). CDR3 length: 13 amino acids. V gave up 5 bases and J gave up 3 bases, with 9 bases separating them. Germline loops: CDR1 SNHLY, CDR2 FYNNEI. The chain's CDR3 is CASSSRGTDTQYF. The CDR3 DNA is TGTGCCAGCAGTTCCAGGGGTACAGATACGCAGTATTTT.

The chain combines TRBV18 with TRBJ1-4; D is ambiguous. V was pared by 0 bases and J by 7 bases, with 12 bases between. Germline CDR1 reads KGHSH; CDR2 reads LQKENI. The CDR3 loop spans 15 amino acids. The CDR3 coding sequence is TGTGCCAGCTCACCACCGGAGGAGATAGGTGAAAAACTGTTTTTT. It encodes CASSPPEEIGEKLFF.

The chain combines TRBV9 with TRBJ2-1, with 8 nucleotides matching TRBD2. Germline trimming cut 0 bases from V and 10 bases from J; bases unmatched to any gene: 12. This CDR3 has 16 residues. Germline V gene sequence: CDR1 SGDLS, CDR2 YYNGEE. The CDR3 region is CASSVAPAGAMGEQFF. The CDR3 nucleotides are TGTGCCAGCAGCGTAGCGCCAGCGGGAGCGATGGGGGAGCAGTTCTTC.

The chain combines TRBV6-5 with TRBJ1-5; tentative D call: TRBD1 (5 bases). There are 13 residues in the CDR3. CDR1 and CDR2 from the germline V gene are MNHEY and SVGAGI. The ends were cut back, 8 bases at V and 10 bases at J, with 18 bases in the middle. The CDR3 sequence: CASVGGAGQPQHF. The CDR3 DNA reads as TGTGCCAGCGTCGGAGGCGCGGGGCAACCCCAGCATTTT.

V gene TRBV7-8 combines with J gene TRBJ2-5, with 11 positions matching TRBD2. CDR3 length: 17 residues. J gave up 1 base and V 1 base, and 5 bases lay outside the gene matches. Germline lookup yields CDR1 SGHVS and CDR2 FQNEAQ. The CDR3 region has the DNA TGTGCCAGCAGCTTAGGCCGACTAGCGGGAACCCAAGAGACCCAGTACTTC. This encodes CASSLGRLAGTQETQYF.

J is TRBJ2-7 and V is TRBV7-2; 7 nucleotides align to TRBD1. V lost 4 bases and J lost 6; bases outside the gene matches: 6. Germline V lookup: CDR1 SGHTA, CDR2 FQGNSA. This CDR3 is 13 amino acids long. The CDR3 DNA sequence: TGTGCCAGCAGCTACCCGACAGGGTCCGAGCAGTACTTC. This codes for CASSYPTGSEQYF.

CDR3 amino acids: CASRLTGLSSEAFF. CDR3 sequence (DNA): TGTGCCAGCAGGTTGACAGGGCTGTCGTCTGAAGCTTTCTTT. V is TRBV28 and J is TRBJ1-1; 7 nucleotides align to TRBD1. The CDR3 is 14 amino acids. The germline CDR1 and CDR2 sequences are MDHEN and SYDVKM. The V segment lost 6 bases and the J segment 6 bases; nucleotides outside the gene matches: 10. Using reference TRBV28 and TRBJ1-1 for the parts outside the CDR3, the full variable domain is DVKVTQSSRYLVKRTGEKVFLECVQDMDHENMFWYRQDPGLGLRLIYFSYDVKMKEKGDIPEGYSVSREKKERFSLILESASTNQTSMYLCASRLTGLSSEAFFGQGTRLTVV.

This clone has only one observation. The V call is TRBV5-4, the J call TRBJ2-5, with a possible D match to TRBD2 (6 bases). Germline V gene sequence: CDR1 SGHNT, CDR2 YYREEE (reference sequence). CDR3 length: 15 amino acids. V lost 5 bases and J 5 bases, leaving 19 bases between the germline ends. The CDR3, as DNA: TGTGCCAGCAGTTCGGGAGAGGGCAGAGGGGAGACCCAGTACTTC. It codes for CASSSGEGRGETQYF.

This chain uses TRBV9 with TRBJ2-7, with D perhaps matching TRBD2 (5 bases). V was trimmed by 2 bases and J by 3 bases, leaving 12 bases between them. Germline CDR1 and CDR2: SGDLS and YYNGEE. CDR3 length: 14 amino acids. CDR3 DNA: TGTGCCAGCAGCGTCAGTGGGAGCAACTACGAGCAGTACTTC. Amino acids: CASSVSGSNYEQYF.